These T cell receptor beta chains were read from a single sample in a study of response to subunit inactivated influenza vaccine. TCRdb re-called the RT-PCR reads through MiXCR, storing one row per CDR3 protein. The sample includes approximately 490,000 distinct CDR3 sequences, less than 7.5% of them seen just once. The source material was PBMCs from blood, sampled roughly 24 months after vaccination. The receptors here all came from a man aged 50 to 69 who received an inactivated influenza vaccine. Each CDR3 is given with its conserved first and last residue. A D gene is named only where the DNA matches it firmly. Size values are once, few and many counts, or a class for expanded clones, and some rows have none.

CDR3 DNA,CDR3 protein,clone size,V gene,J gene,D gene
TGCAGTACTAAGGGTCTGGGCTATGAGCAGTTCTTC,CSTKGLGYEQFF,many,TRBV20-1,TRBJ2-1,-
TGTGCCAGCAGTCTTATGGCACTAGCCCGGACCGGGGAGCTGTTTTTT,CASSLMALARTGELFF,few,TRBV28,TRBJ2-2,-
TGTGCCAGCAGTTTATCGGCGGGACTAGCTCGAAAGGGGACCCAGTACTTC,CASSLSAGLARKGTQYF,few,TRBV27,TRBJ2-5,TRBD2
TGTGCCAGCAGCCATCCCCAGGGACAGGGCGACTATGGCTACACCTTC,CASSHPQGQGDYGYTF,few,TRBV3-1,TRBJ1-2,TRBD1
TGTGCCAGCAGCCCTACGTGGCACGATCAGCCCCAGCATTTT,CASSPTWHDQPQHF,few,TRBV6-1,TRBJ1-5,-
TGCGCCAGCAGAGGACAGGGGGCGCGGACTGAAGCTTTCTTT,CASRGQGARTEAFF,many,TRBV5-1,TRBJ1-1,TRBD1
TGTGCCAGCAGACAAGGGGGTGGGCGCACCACTGAAGCTTTCTTT,CASRQGGGRTTEAFF,few,TRBV6-2/TRBV6-3,TRBJ1-1,-
TGTGCCAGCAGCCCCGCCACCGAGCGGGGGGGAGGGAAAGATACGCAGTATTTT,CASSPATERGGGKDTQYF,few,TRBV11-2,TRBJ2-3,TRBD2
TGCAGTGCGCCGGTCCAGGGGTCTGGGGCCAACGTCCTGACTTTC,CSAPVQGSGANVLTF,-,TRBV20-1,TRBJ2-6,-
TGCGCCAGCAGCTTGGAGAGGACAGGGAATTCACCCCTCCACTTT,CASSLERTGNSPLHF,-,TRBV5-1,TRBJ1-6,TRBD1
TGTGCCAGCAGCCAAACTAGACAGTGGGCGGATACGCAGTATTTT,CASSQTRQWADTQYF,few,TRBV3-1,TRBJ2-3,-
TGTGCCAGCAGTGGGGAGGAACAGGGGAACCGCGAGCAGTACTTC,CASSGEEQGNREQYF,-,TRBV2,TRBJ2-7,-
TGCGCCAGCAGCGCCGGACTAGCTCCGAATCAAGAGACCCAGTACTTC,CASSAGLAPNQETQYF,many,TRBV5-1,TRBJ2-5,TRBD2
TGTGCCACCGGGACGCCAAGCACAGATACGCAGTATTTT,CATGTPSTDTQYF,-,TRBV24-1,TRBJ2-3,-
TGTGCCAGCAGTTTAGGCCTAGCGGGGGGGCCAGCAGATACGCAGTATTTT,CASSLGLAGGPADTQYF,few,TRBV28,TRBJ2-3,TRBD2
TGTGCCAGCAGCGTAGCCGGACAACCCTACGAGCAGTACTTC,CASSVAGQPYEQYF,few,TRBV9,TRBJ2-7,-
TGTGCCACCAGCAGAGATATGAGCGGGTTCTCCTACAATGAGCAGTTCTTC,CATSRDMSGFSYNEQFF,many,TRBV15,TRBJ2-1,-
TGTGCCAGCAGTTACTTTAGGGGCCGGGTGGACACTGAAGCTTTCTTT,CASSYFRGRVDTEAFF,few,TRBV6-5,TRBJ1-1,-
TGCAGTGCTAGTTCCTCAGACAGGGGACAAGAGCAGTACTTC,CSASSSDRGQEQYF,few,TRBV20-1,TRBJ2-7,TRBD1
TGTGCCAGCAGCCTGGGGGACTACGCCAATGAGCAGTTCTTC,CASSLGDYANEQFF,many,TRBV12-3/TRBV12-4,TRBJ2-1,TRBD2
TGTGCCAGCAGTGAGGGGGCCTCGGACGAAAAACTGTTTTTT,CASSEGASDEKLFF,-,TRBV6-1,TRBJ1-4,-
TGCAGCGTTCTAAACCTAGGGAGCAATGAGCAGTTCTTC,CSVLNLGSNEQFF,-,TRBV29-1,TRBJ2-1,-
TGCAGTGCCCAGCGGGAAGTCACAGATACGCAGTATTTT,CSAQREVTDTQYF,-,TRBV20-1,TRBJ2-3,TRBD2
TGTGCCACCAGTGTTTTTGCTAGCGGGACAGATACGCAGTATTTT,CATSVFASGTDTQYF,-,TRBV24-1,TRBJ2-3,TRBD2
TGTGCCAGCAGCTTCGGGACACTAGCGGGAGCGGGGAATGAGCAGTTCTTC,CASSFGTLAGAGNEQFF,few,TRBV7-6,TRBJ2-1,TRBD2
TGCAGTGCGGCTAGCGGGAGGGCGGGAGGCGAGCAGTACTTC,CSAASGRAGGEQYF,many,TRBV20-1,TRBJ2-7,TRBD2
TGCGCCAGCAGCTTGGCAGGGGCCGGTCAGCCCCAGCATTTT,CASSLAGAGQPQHF,many,TRBV5-1,TRBJ1-5,-
TGCAGTGCAGCCCCTGTGGGGGTTAATATTGCTGGAAACACCATATATTTT,CSAAPVGVNIAGNTIYF,-,TRBV20-1,TRBJ1-3,-
TGTGCCAGCAGCCCAGTGGGGGAACGGGGAACTGAAGCTTTCTTT,CASSPVGERGTEAFF,few,TRBV7-9,TRBJ1-1,-
TGTGCCAGCAGCGTATTGAGCGGGTCGTACAATGAGCAGTTCTTC,CASSVLSGSYNEQFF,-,TRBV9,TRBJ2-1,-
TGTGCCACTCGGGGGTTCACCACTCAACTCTTAAACACTGAAGCTTTCTTT,CATRGFTTQLLNTEAFF,few,TRBV25-1,TRBJ1-1,-
TGTGCCAGCAGTACAGGCACAGATACGCAGTATTTT,CASSTGTDTQYF,many,TRBV12-3/TRBV12-4,TRBJ2-3,-
TGTGCCAGCAGTGAGGGGGTACCAGATACGCAGTATTTT,CASSEGVPDTQYF,few,TRBV25-1,TRBJ2-3,-
TGTGCCATCAGTGAAGGCCACTCCAATCAGCCCCAGCATTTT,CAISEGHSNQPQHF,many,TRBV10-3,TRBJ1-5,-
TGTGCCGCCGCGGGGGTGAATGAGCAGTTCTTC,CAAAGVNEQFF,-,TRBV12-3/TRBV12-4,TRBJ2-1,TRBD2
TGTGCCAGCAGTTACTCGGCGGCGATGGGCACTGAAGCTTTCTTT,CASSYSAAMGTEAFF,few,TRBV6-5,TRBJ1-1,-
TGTGCCAGCAGCACGCAACCAGGGACGCAGTATTTT,CASSTQPGTQYF,many,TRBV7-9,TRBJ2-3,-
TGTGCCAGCAACGTCAGGGAGAACACTGAAGCTTTCTTT,CASNVRENTEAFF,-,TRBV2,TRBJ1-1,-
TGCAGCGTTGAAGTGGCTAGCGGGATGTACGAGCAGTACTTC,CSVEVASGMYEQYF,many,TRBV29-1,TRBJ2-7,TRBD2
TGCGCCAGCAGCTTGTACAGGGGAGAGGAAGCTTTCTTT,CASSLYRGEEAFF,-,TRBV5-1,TRBJ1-1,TRBD1